The clone carrying this T cell receptor beta chain was found once. Its antigen is unknown. Vbeta (60) and Jbeta (13) primers were used in the PCR. Per the authors' pipeline: It was a later analysis that counted 79 million or so unique TCR beta chains, of which roughly 11 million were shared. Produced via immunoSEQ multiplex PCR; TCRdb's table is partial and in-frame only. Clone size and the V and J calls come from that table; the DNA yielded D and trimming. The table shows roughly 160,000 clones, with over 75% occurring only once. At collection, donors were nominally healthy, but unrecorded immune exposures were probable. This sample was included in a study of cytomegalovirus exposure and HLA in healthy donors. The study's findings and limits: The study reported that TCR beta sequences accurately predicted HLA-A and HLA-B alleles in most subjects.

This sequence was found in a woman in her fifties or sixties in good health and CMV-seropositive. The sequencing sample was made of PBMCs.

In DNA, the CDR3 is TGTGCCAGCAGTTTAAGGGAGCGGCCCTACGAGCAGTACTTC. Translating gives CASSLRERPYEQYF. V is TRBV27 and J is TRBJ2-7; tentatively, D is TRBD2 (5 bases). Trimming cost V 2 bases and J 2 bases, with 10 bases left between them. Looked up from germline, CDR1 is MNHEY and CDR2 is SMNVEV (reference sequence). This CDR3 comprises 14 residues.